The present entry profiles one T cell receptor (beta chain) with its context. This entry belongs to a study of cytomegalovirus exposure and HLA in healthy donors. From germline, CDR1 is WNHNN and CDR2 SYGVQD (reference sequence). The CDR3 loop spans 13 amino acids. Unmatched junction bases numbered 0, after V lost 5 bases and J lost 1 base. The primer mix had 60 Vbeta and 13 Jbeta primers. The data were produced by immunoSEQ multiplex PCR, yet TCRdb's version contains in-frame clones alone and is incomplete. The table lists 200,000 to 250,000 clones, with roughly 1.2% in the top ten. The chain couples TRBV10-1 to TRBJ2-3; 7 bases align to TRBD1. The receptor's source is a girl under 10 years old in good health and CMV-seropositive. Sequencing used PBMCs. CDR3 loop: CASSTGGTDTQYF. The CDR3, as DNA: TGCGCCAGCAGTACAGGGGGCACAGATACGCAGTATTTT.